This T cell receptor beta chain appears in the sequencing data of a study of blood T cells in healthy people across ages. Per the germline V gene, CDR1 is SGHDN and CDR2 is FVKESK. The CDR3 is made up of 13 amino acids. Trimming cost V 2 bases and J 2 bases, with 6 bases left between them. A second PCR, run for roughly 7 to 11 cycles, used a sample-barcoded 5' primer plus a J-beta primer mix. TCRdb analysed the 5' RACE reads with MiXCR anew, one entry per CDR3 protein. The sample lists around 710,000 distinct CDR3 sequences; approximately 39% were seen once. Sequencing used blood. This chain joins TRBV14 and TRBJ1-2; no reliable D call. This clonotype was sampled from a woman aged 60 to 75 in good health. CDR3 region: CASSQSVNYGYTF. The CDR3 DNA reads as TGTGCCAGCAGCCAATCGGTGAACTATGGCTACACCTTC. The complete variable domain, with remaining parts taken from reference TRBV14 and TRBJ1-2, reads EAGVTQFPSHSVIEKGQTVTLRCDPISGHDNLYWYRRVMGKEIKFLLHFVKESKQDESGMPNNRFLAERTGGTYSTLKVQPAELEDSGVYFCASSQSVNYGYTFGSGTRLTVV.